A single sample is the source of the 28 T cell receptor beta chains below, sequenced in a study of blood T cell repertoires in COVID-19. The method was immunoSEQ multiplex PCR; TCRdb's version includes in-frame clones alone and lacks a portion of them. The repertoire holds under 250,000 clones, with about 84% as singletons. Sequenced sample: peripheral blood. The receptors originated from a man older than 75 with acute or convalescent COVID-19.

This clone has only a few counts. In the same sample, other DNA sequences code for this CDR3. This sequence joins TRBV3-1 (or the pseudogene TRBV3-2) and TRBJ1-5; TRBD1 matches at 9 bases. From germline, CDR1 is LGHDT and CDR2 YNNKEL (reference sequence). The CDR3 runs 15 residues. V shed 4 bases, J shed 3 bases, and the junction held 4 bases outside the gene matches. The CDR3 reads CASSRGTGNNQPQHF. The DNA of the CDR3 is TGTGCCAGCAGCCGAGGGACAGGGAACAATCAGCCCCAGCATTTT.

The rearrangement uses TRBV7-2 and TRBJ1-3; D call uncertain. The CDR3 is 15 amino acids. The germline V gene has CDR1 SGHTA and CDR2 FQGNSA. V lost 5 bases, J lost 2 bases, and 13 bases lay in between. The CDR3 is CASSLTGRAGNTIYF. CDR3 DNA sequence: TGTGCCAGCAGCCTTACGGGAAGAGCTGGAAACACCATATATTTT.

The CDR3 region is CASSRGGAKRYGYTF. As DNA, the CDR3 is TGTGCCAGCAGCAGGGGGGGGGCAAAAAGGTATGGCTACACCTTC. The V call is TRBV3-1 (or the pseudogene TRBV3-2), the J call TRBJ1-2, with D perhaps TRBD1 (6 bases). Trimming took off 5 bases at V and 5 bases at J, with 18 bases between the two ends. This CDR3 comprises 15 residues. The germline V gene has CDR1 LGHDT and CDR2 YNNKEL (reference sequence).

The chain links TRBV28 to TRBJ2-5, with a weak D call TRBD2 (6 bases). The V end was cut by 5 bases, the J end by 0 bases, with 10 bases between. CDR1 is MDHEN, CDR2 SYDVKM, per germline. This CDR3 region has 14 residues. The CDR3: CASSPGTHQETQYF. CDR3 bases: TGTGCCAGCAGTCCAGGGACTCACCAAGAGACCCAGTACTTC.

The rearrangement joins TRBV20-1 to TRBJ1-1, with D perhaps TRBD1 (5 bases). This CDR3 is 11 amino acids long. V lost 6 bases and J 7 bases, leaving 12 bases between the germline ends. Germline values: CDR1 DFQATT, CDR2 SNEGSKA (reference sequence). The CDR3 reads CSAARASEAFF. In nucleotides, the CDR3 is TGCAGTGCGGCCAGGGCCAGTGAAGCTTTCTTT.

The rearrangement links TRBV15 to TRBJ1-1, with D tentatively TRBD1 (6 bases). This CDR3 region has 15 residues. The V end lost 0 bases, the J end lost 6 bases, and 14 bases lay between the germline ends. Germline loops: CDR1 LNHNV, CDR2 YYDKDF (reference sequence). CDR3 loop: CATSRDPRGTAEAFF. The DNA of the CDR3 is TGTGCCACCAGCAGAGATCCCAGGGGCACGGCTGAAGCTTTCTTT.

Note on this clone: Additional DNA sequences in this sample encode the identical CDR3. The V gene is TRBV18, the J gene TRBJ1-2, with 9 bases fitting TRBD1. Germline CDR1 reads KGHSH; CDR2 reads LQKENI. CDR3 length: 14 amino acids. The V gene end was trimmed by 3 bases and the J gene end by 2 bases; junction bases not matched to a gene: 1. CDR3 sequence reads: CASSPGQGNYGYTF. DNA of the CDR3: TGTGCCAGCTCACCGGGACAGGGAAACTATGGCTACACCTTC.

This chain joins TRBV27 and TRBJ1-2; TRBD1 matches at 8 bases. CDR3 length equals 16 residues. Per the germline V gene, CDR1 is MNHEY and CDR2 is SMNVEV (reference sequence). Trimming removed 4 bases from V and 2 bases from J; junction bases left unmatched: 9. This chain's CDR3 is CASSSRAGGGNYGYTF. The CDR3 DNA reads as TGTGCCAGCAGTTCCAGGGCAGGGGGCGGGAACTATGGCTACACCTTC.

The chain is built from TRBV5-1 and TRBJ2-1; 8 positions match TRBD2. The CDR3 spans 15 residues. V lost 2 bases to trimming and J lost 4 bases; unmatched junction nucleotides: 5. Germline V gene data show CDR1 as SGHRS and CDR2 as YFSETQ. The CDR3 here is CASSFTSGIYNEQFF. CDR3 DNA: TGCGCCAGCAGCTTTACTAGCGGAATATACAATGAGCAGTTCTTC.

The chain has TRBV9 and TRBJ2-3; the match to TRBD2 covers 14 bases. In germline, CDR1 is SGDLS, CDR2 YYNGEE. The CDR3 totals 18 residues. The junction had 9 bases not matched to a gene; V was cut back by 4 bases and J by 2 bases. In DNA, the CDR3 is TGTGCCAGCAGCCCAAGTCGGACTAGCGGGGGGTCCACAGATACGCAGTATTTT. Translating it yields CASSPSRTSGGSTDTQYF.

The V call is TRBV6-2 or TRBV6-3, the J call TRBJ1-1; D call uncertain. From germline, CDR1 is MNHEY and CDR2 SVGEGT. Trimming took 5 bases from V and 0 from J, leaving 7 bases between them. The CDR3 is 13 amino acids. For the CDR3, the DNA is TGTGCCAGCAGTCCCCCCTTGAACACTGAAGCTTTCTTT. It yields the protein CASSPPLNTEAFF.

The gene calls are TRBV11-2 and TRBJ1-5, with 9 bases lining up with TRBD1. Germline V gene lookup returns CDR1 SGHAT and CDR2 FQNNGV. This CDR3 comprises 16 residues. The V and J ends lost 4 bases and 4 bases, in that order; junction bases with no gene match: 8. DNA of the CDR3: TGTGCCAGCAGCTCAACGGACAGGGGTCGGAATCAGCCCCAGCATTTT. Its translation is CASSSTDRGRNQPQHF.

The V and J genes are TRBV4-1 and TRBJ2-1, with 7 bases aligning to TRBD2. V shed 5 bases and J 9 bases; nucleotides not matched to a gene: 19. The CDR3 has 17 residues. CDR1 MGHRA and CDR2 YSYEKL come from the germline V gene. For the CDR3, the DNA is TGCGCCAGCAGCACTACACCCCCTGGGCGGGAGCTACGTGAGCAGTTCTTC. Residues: CASSTTPPGRELREQFF.

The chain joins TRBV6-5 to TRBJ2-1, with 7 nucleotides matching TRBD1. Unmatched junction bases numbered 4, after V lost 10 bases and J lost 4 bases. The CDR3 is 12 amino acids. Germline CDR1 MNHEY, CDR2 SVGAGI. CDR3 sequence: CATGGGYNEQFF. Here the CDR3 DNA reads TGTGCCACAGGGGGTGGGTACAATGAGCAGTTCTTC.

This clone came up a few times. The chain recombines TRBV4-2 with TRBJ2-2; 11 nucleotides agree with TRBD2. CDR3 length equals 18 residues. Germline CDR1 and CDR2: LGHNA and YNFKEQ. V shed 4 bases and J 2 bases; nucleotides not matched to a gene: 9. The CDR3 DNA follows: TGTGCCAGCAGCCCTTTAGCGGGGGGGCTACCTAACACCGGGGAGCTGTTTTTT. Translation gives CASSPLAGGLPNTGELFF.

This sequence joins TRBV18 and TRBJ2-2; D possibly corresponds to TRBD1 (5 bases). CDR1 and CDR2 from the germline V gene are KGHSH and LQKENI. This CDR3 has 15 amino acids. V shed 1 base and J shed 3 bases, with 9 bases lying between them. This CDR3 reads CASSPLDSDTGELFF. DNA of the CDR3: TGTGCCAGCTCACCACTCGACAGTGACACCGGGGAGCTGTTTTTT.

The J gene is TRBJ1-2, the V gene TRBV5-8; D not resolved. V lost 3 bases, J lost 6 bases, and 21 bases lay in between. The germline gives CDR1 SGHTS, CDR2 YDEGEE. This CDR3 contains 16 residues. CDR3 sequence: CASSSTRRALGHGYTF. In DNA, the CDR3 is TGTGCCAGCAGCTCTACCCGGAGGGCCTTGGGTCATGGCTACACCTTC.

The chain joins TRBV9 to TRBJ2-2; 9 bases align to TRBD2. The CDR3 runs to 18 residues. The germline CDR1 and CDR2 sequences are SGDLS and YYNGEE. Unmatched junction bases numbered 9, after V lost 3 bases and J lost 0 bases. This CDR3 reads CASSALDASGTNTGELFF. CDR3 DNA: TGTGCCAGCAGCGCCCTTGACGCTAGCGGGACGAACACCGGGGAGCTGTTTTTT.

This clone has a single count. CDR3 nucleotides: TGTGCCAGCTCACTTCTCGACGACACTGGGGCCAACGTCCTGACTTTC. This translates into CASSLLDDTGANVLTF. This chain links TRBV18 with TRBJ2-6; D unresolved. This CDR3 spans 16 amino acids. Trimming removed 4 bases at V and 2 bases at J, with 12 bases between. Germline assignment: CDR1 KGHSH and CDR2 LQKENI.

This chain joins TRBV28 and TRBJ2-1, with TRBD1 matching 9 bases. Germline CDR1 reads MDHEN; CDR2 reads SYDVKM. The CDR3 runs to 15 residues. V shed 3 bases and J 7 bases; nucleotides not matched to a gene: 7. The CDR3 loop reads CASSFRTGEGNEQFF. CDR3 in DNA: TGTGCCAGCAGTTTCCGGACAGGGGAAGGTAATGAGCAGTTCTTC. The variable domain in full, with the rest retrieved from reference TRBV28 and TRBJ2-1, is DVKVTQSSRYLVKRTGEKVFLECVQDMDHENMFWYRQDPGLGLRLIYFSYDVKMKEKGDIPEGYSVSREKKERFSLILESASTNQTSMYLCASSFRTGEGNEQFFGPGTRLTVL.

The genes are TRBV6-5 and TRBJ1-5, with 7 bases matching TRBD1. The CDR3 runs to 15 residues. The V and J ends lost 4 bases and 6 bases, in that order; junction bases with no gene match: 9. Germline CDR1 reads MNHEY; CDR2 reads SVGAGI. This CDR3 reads CASSLDRIRGQPQHF. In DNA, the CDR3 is TGTGCCAGCAGTTTGGACAGGATAAGGGGTCAGCCCCAGCATTTT.

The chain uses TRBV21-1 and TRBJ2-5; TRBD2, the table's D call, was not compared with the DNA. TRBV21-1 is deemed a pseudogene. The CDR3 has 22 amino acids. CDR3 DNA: TGTGCCAGCAGCAAAGAAGGGGACCCAGGGGCTAGCGGGAGGAGTGAGTGGGAGACCCAGTACTTC. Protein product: CASSKEGDPGASGRSEWETQYF.

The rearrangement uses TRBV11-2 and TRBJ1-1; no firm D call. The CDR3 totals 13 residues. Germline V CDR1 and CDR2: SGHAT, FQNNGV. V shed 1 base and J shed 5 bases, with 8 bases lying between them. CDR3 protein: CASSLGSRTEAFF. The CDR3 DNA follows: TGTGCCAGCAGCTTAGGGTCGAGGACTGAAGCTTTCTTT.

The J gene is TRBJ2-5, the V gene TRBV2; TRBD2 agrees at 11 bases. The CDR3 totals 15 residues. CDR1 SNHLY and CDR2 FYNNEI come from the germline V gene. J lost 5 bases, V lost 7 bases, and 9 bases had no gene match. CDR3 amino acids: CASILLAGVIETQYF. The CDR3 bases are TGTGCCAGCATCCTACTAGCGGGAGTAATCGAGACCCAGTACTTC.

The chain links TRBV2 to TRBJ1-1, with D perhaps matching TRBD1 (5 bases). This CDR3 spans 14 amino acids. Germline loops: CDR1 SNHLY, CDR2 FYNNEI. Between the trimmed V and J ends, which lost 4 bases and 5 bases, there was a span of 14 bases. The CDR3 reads CASSVKGAGTEAFF. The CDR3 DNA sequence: TGTGCCAGCAGTGTAAAAGGGGCCGGGACTGAAGCTTTCTTT. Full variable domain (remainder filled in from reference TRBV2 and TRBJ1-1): EPEVTQTPSHQVTQMGQEVILRCVPISNHLYFYWYRQILGQKVEFLVSFYNNEISEKSEIFDDQFSVERPDGSNFTLKIRSTKLEDSAMYFCASSVKGAGTEAFFGQGTRLTVV.

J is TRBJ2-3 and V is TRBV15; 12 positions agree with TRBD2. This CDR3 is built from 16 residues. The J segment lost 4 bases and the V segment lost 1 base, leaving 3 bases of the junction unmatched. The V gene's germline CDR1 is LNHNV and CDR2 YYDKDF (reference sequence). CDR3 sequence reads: CATSRGLAGEPDTQYF. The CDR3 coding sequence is TGTGCCACCAGCAGAGGACTAGCGGGAGAGCCAGATACGCAGTATTTT. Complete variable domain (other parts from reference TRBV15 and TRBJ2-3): DAMVIQNPRYQVTQFGKPVTLSCSQTLNHNVMYWYQQKSSQAPKLLFHYYDKDFNNEADTPDNFQSRRPNTSFCFLDIRSPGLGDTAMYLCATSRGLAGEPDTQYFGPGTRLTVL.

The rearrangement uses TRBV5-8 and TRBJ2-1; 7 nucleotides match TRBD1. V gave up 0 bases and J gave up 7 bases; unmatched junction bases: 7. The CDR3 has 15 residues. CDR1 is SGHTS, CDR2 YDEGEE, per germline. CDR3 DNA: TGTGCCAGCAGCTTGGCCTCAGGGGGAAGGAATGAGCAGTTCTTC. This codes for CASSLASGGRNEQFF.

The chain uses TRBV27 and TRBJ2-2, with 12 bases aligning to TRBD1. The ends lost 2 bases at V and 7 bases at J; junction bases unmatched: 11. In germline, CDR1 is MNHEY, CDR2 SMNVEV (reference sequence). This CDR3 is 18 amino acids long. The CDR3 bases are TGTGCCAGCAGTTTACGACCGGGACAGGGGGCGGGCGGCGGGGAGCTGTTTTTT. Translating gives CASSLRPGQGAGGGELFF.